The present T cell receptor (beta chain) was sequenced within a study of cytomegalovirus exposure and HLA in healthy donors listed by TCRdb under 2017. Concerning the study at large: According to a later analysis, the 120 or so validation repertoires were produced on the same platform as the 680 or so repertoires of the first cohort. The study was designed to test whether signatures of past pathogen exposure could be identified by cataloging public T cell receptors. Along with the 666-subject first cohort, a separate validation cohort of over a hundred different subjects was used. The study combined high-throughput TCR immunosequencing, statistical association of individual TCRs with disease status, and machine learning to predict cytomegalovirus infection status.

On the study overall, not on this receptor specifically: The classifier was reported to diagnose cytomegalovirus status with high specificity and sensitivity in both the original and validation cohorts. A later analysis lacked HLA typing for the validation cohort, so it scored co-occurrence in that cohort across all 120 or so repertoires. The study gave a list of over 150 TCR beta chains associated with cytomegalovirus. It was suggested by the authors that the approach could potentially be generalized to other disease states and immunological phenotypes. A few of the identified cytomegalovirus-associated TCR beta chains were confirmed in vitro to be specific for cytomegalovirus antigens. Of the cluster scores, roughly 95% were above 0 in a later analysis, which found that TCRs clustered in the first cohort also tended to co-occur in the 95 to 150 validation repertoires. Most TCR sequences were observed very rarely across donors, whereas some public TCRs were present in many individuals.

On this clone: Its antigen is still unknown. Base qualities are not provided; no much larger clone lies one nucleotide away.

The donors were included in the validation cohort of some 110 subjects, a group kept apart from the roughly 670-subject first cohort. CDR1 is given as SGHVS and CDR2 as FQNEAQ, both from the germline V gene. The CDR3 runs 14 amino acids, cysteine and phenylalanine included. The read is trimmed to its CDR3 DNA, 42 bases read in frame from base 1. Relative to germline, V is missing 5 bases and J is missing 4 bases, with 7 bases of the junction outside any gene match. Libraries were made using the immunoSEQ multiplex PCR assay. Regarding the original processing steps: A statistical classification framework was built to diagnose cytomegalovirus status from the catalog of TCR beta chain sequences. The immuneACCESS repertoire file appears here via TCRdb, limited to in-frame rearrangements. These files lack a portion of the clones; in checked studies, under half of the deficit traces to unresolved V genes, and the cause of the others is not known. For V, J and clone size, that table is used; D and trimming come from the DNA. The sample includes approximately 230,000 clones, with more than 75% observed a single time. More than 10% of the sample is in the top ten clones.

The chain is made from TRBV7-8 and TRBJ1-2; TRBD1 matches 7 bases in the middle. The receptor was derived from a man aged 18 to 29 in good health and CMV-seropositive. Input material: PBMCs. CDR3 protein: CASSIRQGLYGYTF. The base sequence is TGTGCCAGCAGCATACGACAGGGCCTCTATGGCTACACCTTC.